Presented here are 6 T cell receptor beta chains from one specimen sequenced in a study of T cell responses to AZD1222 COVID-19 vaccine. Assay: immunoSEQ multiplex PCR; the TCRdb copy retains only in-frame clones and omits some. The table lists 150,000 to 180,000 clones, about nine tenths of them singletons. The input for sequencing was peripheral blood, taken on day 0 of AZD1222 vaccination. The source of these receptors is an adult in good health.

The rearrangement joins TRBV5-1 to TRBJ1-2; D is uncertain. The CDR3 length is 14 residues. V was clipped by 0 bases and J by 3 bases, with 9 bases between them. In germline, CDR1 is SGHRS, CDR2 YFSETQ. The CDR3 bases are TGCGCCAGCAGCTTGGGGACCTCAGACTATGGCTACACCTTC. The encoded protein is CASSLGTSDYGYTF.

This chain joins TRBV7-6 and TRBJ1-2; tentatively, D is TRBD1 (5 bases). CDR3 length equals 15 residues. Germline CDR1 reads SGHVS; CDR2 reads FNYEAQ. V shed 2 bases and J shed 5 bases, with 15 bases lying between them. In nucleotides, the CDR3 is TGTGCCAGCAGCTTATCAGGTCAGGGCGATTATGGCTACACCTTC. Translating it yields CASSLSGQGDYGYTF.

CDR3 sequence reads: CASSTIAGDTYNEQFF. CDR3 sequence (DNA): TGTGCCAGTAGTACGATAGCGGGAGACACCTACAATGAGCAGTTCTTC. This chain uses TRBV19 with TRBJ2-1, with 9 bases identical to TRBD2. Trimming removed 4 bases from V and 2 bases from J; junction bases left unmatched: 6. Germline CDR1 is LNHDA and CDR2 is SQIVND (reference sequence). This CDR3 region has 16 residues. Variable domain in full (rest from reference TRBV19 and TRBJ2-1): DGGITQSPKYLFRKEGQNVTLSCEQNLNHDAMYWYRQDPGQGLRLIYYSQIVNDFQKGDIAEGYSVSREKKESFPLTVTSAQKNPTAFYLCASSTIAGDTYNEQFFGPGTRLTVL.

This chain links TRBV19 with TRBJ1-1, with D uncertain. V lost 4 bases to trimming and J lost 1 base, with 7 bases between them. The CDR3 extends over 13 amino acids. Germline-derived CDR1 and CDR2 are LNHDA and SQIVND (reference sequence). For the CDR3, the DNA is TGTGCCAGTAGTAATTCCGGGAACACTGAAGCTTTCTTT. Amino acid sequence: CASSNSGNTEAFF.

J is TRBJ1-2 and V is TRBV15; D is unclear. Germline CDR1 reads LNHNV; CDR2 reads YYDKDF (reference sequence). The V end lost 0 bases, the J end lost 7 bases, and 15 bases lay between the germline ends. This CDR3 is built from 15 residues. Here the CDR3 DNA reads TGTGCCACCAGCAGAGATCTTGAGAAATCAGGTGGCTACACCTTC. It translates to CATSRDLEKSGGYTF.

This chain links TRBV27 with TRBJ1-6, with unresolved D. The CDR3 length is 15 residues. Germline CDR1 and CDR2: MNHEY and SMNVEV (reference sequence). V was cut by 6 bases and J by 5 bases, with 14 bases left in between. The CDR3 DNA follows: TGTGCCAGCAGATTAGGCTCCGCCGATAATTCACCCCTCCACTTT. Translating gives CASRLGSADNSPLHF.